A selection of T cell receptor beta chains follows, all from one sample in a study of shared clonotypes between healthy human individuals. Sequencing was performed with immunoSEQ multiplex PCR; in TCRdb, only in-frame clones are kept and a portion is missing. The table lists 1.6 million or so clones, around 97% of them singletons. Sequences were obtained from naive CD4+ T cells sorted from blood. These receptors were taken from a young man in good health. Both conserved end residues are part of each CDR3. A D gene is named only where the DNA matches it firmly.

J,D,V,CDR3
TRBJ2-7,NA,TRBV2,CASSSPGPGYEQYF
TRBJ1-4,TRBD1,TRBV10-2,CASSERDRRTNEKLFF
TRBJ2-2,NA,TRBV27,CASSLSGELFF
TRBJ2-7,TRBD1,TRBV18,CASSTGQGSLSYEQYF
TRBJ2-2,NA,TRBV12-2,CASRPLGRTNTGELFF
TRBJ2-7,TRBD1,TRBV27,CASSSPDRGYEQYF
TRBJ2-3,TRBD2,TRBV11-2,CASSLGTSGLLLSTDTQYF
TRBJ2-1,TRBD2,TRBV7-2,CASSSSGGPYNEQFF
TRBJ2-2,TRBD2,TRBV10-3,CAISENLAGGLGELFF
TRBJ2-2,NA,TRBV5-1,CASTAGTNTGELFF
TRBJ2-2,NA,TRBV19,CASSMIGRGLTGELFF
TRBJ2-1,NA,TRBV30,CACTSPRRHNEQFF
TRBJ2-6,TRBD1,TRBV5-1,CASSHGTGRRAGANVLTF
TRBJ2-1,TRBD2,TRBV27,CASKLSSGRLPSSYNEQFF
TRBJ2-1,NA,TRBV7-7,CASSLGVRQGFSNEQFF
TRBJ1-3,NA,TRBV6-4,CASSDPTEQGNTIYF